Below, 17 T cell receptor beta chains from the same sample are listed, as sequenced in a study of spatial heterogeneity in lung cancer. Time point of the sample: blood at routine non-recurrence follow-up after resection. TCRdb independently ran MiXCR on the 5' RACE reads; one entry per CDR3 protein. The data hold some 35,000 distinct CDR3 sequences, with approximately 8% observed a single time. The input for sequencing was PBMCs, taken at follow-up. Receptors originate from a male donor with early-stage non-small cell lung cancer.

This clonotype was recorded at least ten times. The rearrangement links TRBV3-1 to TRBJ2-6; D might be TRBD1 or TRBD2, each matching 5 bases. Trimming left V 4 bases short and J 0 bases short, with 10 bases between. The CDR3 spans 16 residues. Germline-derived CDR1 and CDR2 are LGHDT and YNNKEL (reference sequence). The DNA for the CDR3 is TGTGCCAGCAGCCTGAAGGGGAGCTCTGGGGCCAACGTCCTGACTTTC. Its protein is CASSLKGSSGANVLTF. The full variable domain, its missing parts supplied by reference TRBV3-1 and TRBJ2-6, is DTAVSQTPKYLVTQMGNDKSIKCEQNLGHDTMYWYKQDSKKFLKIMFSYNNKELIINETVPNRFSPKSPDKAHLNLHINSLELGDSAVYFCASSLKGSSGANVLTFGAGSRLTVL.

This clonotype was seen at least ten times. The chain combines TRBV3-1 with TRBJ2-5; perhaps TRBD2 as D (5 bases). Germline CDR1 reads LGHDT; CDR2 reads YNNKEL (reference sequence). Trimming shortened V by 4 bases and J by 1 base, and 13 bases separated the two germline ends. This CDR3 region has 15 residues. The CDR3 sequence: CASSPRGPRQETQYF. The CDR3, as DNA: TGTGCCAGCAGCCCACGAGGGCCACGCCAAGAGACCCAGTACTTC.

This clonotype was seen many times. The chain carries TRBV2 and TRBJ2-3, with TRBD2 identical over 9 bases. The V segment lost 3 bases and the J segment 8 bases; nucleotides outside the gene matches: 6. Germline assignment: CDR1 SNHLY and CDR2 FYNNEI. This CDR3 is 14 amino acids long. For the CDR3, the DNA is TGTGCCAGCAGTGAGCGGGGGGGCCTCGCTACGCAGTATTTT. Translating it yields CASSERGGLATQYF.

This clonotype was detected ten times or more. This chain links TRBV30 with TRBJ2-7, with 12 bases identical to TRBD1. CDR3 length: 15 amino acids. V was pared by 1 base and J by 6 bases, with 7 bases of the junction left unmatched. Per germline, CDR1 GTSNPN and CDR2 SVGIG (reference sequence). Here the CDR3 reads CAWSARDRGLGEQYF. Here the CDR3 DNA reads TGTGCCTGGAGTGCCCGGGACAGGGGGCTTGGCGAGCAGTACTTC. Together with reference TRBV30 and TRBJ2-7, the CDR3 gives the full variable domain: SQTIHQWPATLVQPVGSPLSLECTVEGTSNPNLYWYRQAAGRGLQLLFYSVGIGQISSEVPQNLSASRPQDRQFILSSKKLLLSDSGFYLCAWSARDRGLGEQYFGPGTRLTVT.

This clonotype was seen at least ten times. The chain is built from TRBV7-9 and TRBJ2-5; tentatively, D is TRBD2 (5 bases). Germline CDR1 SEHNR, CDR2 FQNEAQ (reference sequence). Trimming shortened V by 7 bases and J by 1 base, and 16 bases separated the two germline ends. This CDR3 is 15 amino acids long. The CDR3 DNA reads TGTGCCAGCACATCCGGGGTCTCCGGCCAAGAGACCCAGTACTTC. Its protein is CASTSGVSGQETQYF.

This clonotype was seen a handful of times. V and J are TRBV7-9 and TRBJ1-1; tentatively, D is TRBD1 (6 bases). V gave up 7 bases and J gave up 5 bases, with 11 bases separating them. The V gene's germline CDR1 is SEHNR and CDR2 FQNEAQ (reference sequence). The CDR3 is made up of 12 amino acids. The CDR3 bases are TGTGCCAGCAACATAGGGGGGACTGAAGCTTTCTTT. Translation: CASNIGGTEAFF.

The J gene is TRBJ2-5, the V gene TRBV29-1; possible D gene TRBD1, 6 bases. Germline V gene data show CDR1 as SQVTM and CDR2 as ANQGSEA. Deletions cut 7 bases from V and 5 bases from J, with 17 bases between. The CDR3 loop spans 13 amino acids. CDR3 sequence reads: CSAAAGAVETQYF. The CDR3 nucleotides are TGCAGCGCGGCGGCAGGGGCGGTGGAGACCCAGTACTTC.

This clonotype was observed many times. CDR3 coding DNA: TGCAGTGCTAGGGGGCCTAATGAAAAACTGTTTTTT. This gives the protein CSARGPNEKLFF. This chain uses TRBV20-1 with TRBJ1-4; D is perhaps TRBD1 (5 bases). The CDR3 has 12 residues. Trimming cost V 3 bases and J 3 bases, with 5 bases left between them. Germline-derived CDR1 and CDR2 are DFQATT and SNEGSKA (reference sequence).

A note on this clonotype: This may stem from a read error, because a much larger clone lies one nucleotide away. The J gene is TRBJ1-6, the V gene TRBV5-6, with 11 bases fitting TRBD1. Germline V gene lookup returns CDR1 SGHDT and CDR2 YYEEEE. The CDR3 spans 14 residues. The CDR3 region is CTSSRGQGAVPLHF. The CDR3, as DNA: TGTACCAGCAGCCGCGGACAGGGGGCTGTCCCCCTCCACTTT.

In this sample, this clonotype turned up many times. The chain has TRBV11-2 and TRBJ2-7, with 12 nucleotides matching TRBD2. The V and J ends lost 5 bases and 2 bases, in that order; junction bases with no gene match: 7. The V gene's germline CDR1 is SGHAT and CDR2 FQNNGV. This CDR3 spans 16 amino acids. DNA of the CDR3: TGTGCCAGCAGCCCCAGGACTAGCGGGGAGACCTACGAGCAGTACTTC. Residues: CASSPRTSGETYEQYF.

V and J are TRBV11-3 and TRBJ2-7; D is unresolved. The CDR3 has 14 amino acids. V lost 5 bases to trimming and J lost 1 base, with 12 bases between them. Looked up from germline, CDR1 is SGHNT and CDR2 is YENEEA. DNA of the CDR3: TGTGCCAGCAGCCTCGGGCACCAATCCTACGAGCAGTACTTC. Translation: CASSLGHQSYEQYF.

This clonotype was observed a few times. V gene TRBV7-9 combines with J gene TRBJ2-1; 7 bases line up with TRBD1. The CDR3 consists of 15 residues. Germline CDR1 and CDR2: SEHNR and FQNEAQ (reference sequence). J gave up 6 bases and V 5 bases, and 10 bases lay outside the gene matches. The CDR3 DNA sequence: TGTGCCAGCAGCCCTACAGACAGGGTGGGCAATGAGCAGTTCTTC. It specifies CASSPTDRVGNEQFF.

The chain's CDR3 is CSARQGLDSPLHF. The DNA of the CDR3 is TGCAGTGCCCGACAGGGCTTGGATTCACCCCTCCACTTT. The chain recombines TRBV20-1 with TRBJ1-6, with 7 bases matching TRBD1. Germline CDR1 DFQATT, CDR2 SNEGSKA (reference sequence). The CDR3 runs to 13 residues. V was pared by 6 bases and J by 8 bases, with 7 bases of the junction left unmatched.

This clonotype was found many times. The J gene is TRBJ2-3, the V gene TRBV20-1, with D possibly being TRBD1 (5 bases). This CDR3 comprises 15 residues. The V gene lost 6 bases and the J gene lost 3 bases, with 19 bases spanning the gap. CDR1 DFQATT and CDR2 SNEGSKA come from the germline V gene (reference sequence). The CDR3 loop reads CSAIGVGIKTDTQYF. In DNA form, the CDR3 reads TGCAGTGCCATAGGGGTAGGGATTAAAACAGATACGCAGTATTTT.

This sequence joins TRBV11-2 and TRBJ2-5; D not certain. The CDR3 is 15 amino acids. V lost 7 bases to trimming and J lost 4 bases, with 19 bases between them. The germline gives CDR1 SGHAT, CDR2 FQNNGV. In DNA form, the CDR3 reads TGTGCCAGCACCCCAGCAGTAGGTTTTGGAGAGACCCAGTACTTC. Translating gives CASTPAVGFGETQYF.

This chain joins TRBV11-1 and TRBJ2-7; D possibly matches TRBD1 or TRBD2 (6 bases each). V was pared by 1 base and J by 6 bases, with 16 bases between. The CDR3 runs to 15 residues. Germline values: CDR1 SGHAT, CDR2 FQDESV (reference sequence). Here the CDR3 reads CASSLEGGQYGEQYF. The CDR3 coding sequence is TGTGCCAGCAGCTTAGAGGGGGGCCAATACGGCGAGCAGTACTTC.

This clonotype has at least ten counts. The genes are TRBV29-1 and TRBJ1-1; TRBD1 agrees at 8 bases. The J segment lost 5 bases and the V segment lost 2 bases, leaving 25 bases of the junction unmatched. The CDR3 contains 20 residues. CDR1 and CDR2 from the germline V gene are SQVTM and ANQGSEA. CDR3 residues: CSVENPFLRGLNLYGTEAFF. CDR3 in DNA: TGCAGCGTTGAAAACCCCTTCCTCAGGGGGCTGAACCTGTACGGGACTGAAGCTTTCTTT.